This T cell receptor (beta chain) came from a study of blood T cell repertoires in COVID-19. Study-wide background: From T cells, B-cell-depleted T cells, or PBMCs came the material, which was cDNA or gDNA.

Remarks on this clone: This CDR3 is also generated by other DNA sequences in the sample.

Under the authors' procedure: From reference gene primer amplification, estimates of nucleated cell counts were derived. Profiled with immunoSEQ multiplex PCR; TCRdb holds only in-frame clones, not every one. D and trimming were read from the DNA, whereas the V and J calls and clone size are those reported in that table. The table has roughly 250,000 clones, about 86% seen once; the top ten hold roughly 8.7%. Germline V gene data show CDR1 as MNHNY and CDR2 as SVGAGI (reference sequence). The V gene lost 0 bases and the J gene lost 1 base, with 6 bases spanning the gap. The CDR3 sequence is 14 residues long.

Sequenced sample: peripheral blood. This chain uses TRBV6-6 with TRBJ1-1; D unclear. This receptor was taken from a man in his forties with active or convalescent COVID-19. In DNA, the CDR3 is TGTGCCAGCAGTTACTCGGAGCCGAACACTGAAGCTTTCTTT. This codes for CASSYSEPNTEAFF.